Below are 5 T cell receptor beta chains sequenced from a single sample in a study of Graves' ophthalmopathy and Graves' hyperthyroidism. Amplification of TCR beta CDR3 regions used RNA transcripts. HTBI primers were used in a first-round RT-PCR, which preceded a second-round multiplex PCR. TCRdb used MiXCR to reprocess the multiplex PCR reads, holding one entry per CDR3 protein. The repertoire holds 500,000 to 600,000 distinct CDR3 sequences, 39% seen once, with about 4.6% in the top ten. The specimen sequenced was peripheral blood or thyroid tissue (not recorded which). These receptors originate from an adult man with Graves' hyperthyroidism.

This clonotype was found many times. The CDR3 sequence is CATRRANTEAFF. The CDR3 DNA follows: TGTGCCACCCGACGGGCGAACACTGAAGCTTTCTTT. The chain combines TRBV15 with TRBJ1-1; D is unresolved. This CDR3 region has 12 residues. The V end was cut by 8 bases, the J end by 1 base, with 8 bases between. The germline gives CDR1 LNHNV, CDR2 YYDKDF (reference sequence).

V usage is TRBV7-3 and J usage is TRBJ2-1; maybe TRBD2 (6 bases). CDR3 length: 16 amino acids. The V end lost 4 bases, the J end lost 0 bases, and 13 bases lay between the germline ends. The germline CDR1 and CDR2 sequences are SGHTA and FQGTGA. The DNA of the CDR3 is TGTGCCAGCAGCTCACCGGGGGATAGCTCCTACAATGAGCAGTTCTTC. Its translation is CASSSPGDSSYNEQFF.

The chain carries TRBV7-8 and TRBJ2-2; D unclear. V lost 3 bases and J 6 bases, leaving 5 bases between the germline ends. Germline CDR1 is SGHVS and CDR2 is FQNEAQ. The CDR3 is 12 amino acids. CDR3 loop: CASSFFAGELFF. The CDR3 DNA reads as TGTGCCAGCAGCTTCTTCGCCGGGGAGCTGTTTTTT.

The sample holds a few counts of this clonotype. V gene TRBV6-5 combines with J gene TRBJ2-2; 8 nucleotides align to TRBD2. Losses at the gene ends were 4 bases for V and 4 bases for J; bases not matched to a gene: 2. Germline loops: CDR1 MNHEY, CDR2 SVGAGI. The CDR3 sequence is 14 residues long. The CDR3 DNA is TGTGCCAGCAGTTGGCTAGCGGGCACCGGGGAGCTGTTTTTT. Amino acid sequence: CASSWLAGTGELFF.

There are many counts of this clonotype. This chain joins TRBV7-2 and TRBJ2-7; 10 positions agree with TRBD2. The CDR3 length is 15 residues. Germline CDR1 is SGHTA and CDR2 is FQGNSA. Trimming at V came to 5 bases and at J to 3 bases, leaving 7 bases not matched to a gene. CDR3 in amino acids: CASSPTSGQVYEQYF. In nucleotides, the CDR3 is TGTGCCAGCAGCCCGACTAGCGGGCAGGTCTACGAGCAGTACTTC.